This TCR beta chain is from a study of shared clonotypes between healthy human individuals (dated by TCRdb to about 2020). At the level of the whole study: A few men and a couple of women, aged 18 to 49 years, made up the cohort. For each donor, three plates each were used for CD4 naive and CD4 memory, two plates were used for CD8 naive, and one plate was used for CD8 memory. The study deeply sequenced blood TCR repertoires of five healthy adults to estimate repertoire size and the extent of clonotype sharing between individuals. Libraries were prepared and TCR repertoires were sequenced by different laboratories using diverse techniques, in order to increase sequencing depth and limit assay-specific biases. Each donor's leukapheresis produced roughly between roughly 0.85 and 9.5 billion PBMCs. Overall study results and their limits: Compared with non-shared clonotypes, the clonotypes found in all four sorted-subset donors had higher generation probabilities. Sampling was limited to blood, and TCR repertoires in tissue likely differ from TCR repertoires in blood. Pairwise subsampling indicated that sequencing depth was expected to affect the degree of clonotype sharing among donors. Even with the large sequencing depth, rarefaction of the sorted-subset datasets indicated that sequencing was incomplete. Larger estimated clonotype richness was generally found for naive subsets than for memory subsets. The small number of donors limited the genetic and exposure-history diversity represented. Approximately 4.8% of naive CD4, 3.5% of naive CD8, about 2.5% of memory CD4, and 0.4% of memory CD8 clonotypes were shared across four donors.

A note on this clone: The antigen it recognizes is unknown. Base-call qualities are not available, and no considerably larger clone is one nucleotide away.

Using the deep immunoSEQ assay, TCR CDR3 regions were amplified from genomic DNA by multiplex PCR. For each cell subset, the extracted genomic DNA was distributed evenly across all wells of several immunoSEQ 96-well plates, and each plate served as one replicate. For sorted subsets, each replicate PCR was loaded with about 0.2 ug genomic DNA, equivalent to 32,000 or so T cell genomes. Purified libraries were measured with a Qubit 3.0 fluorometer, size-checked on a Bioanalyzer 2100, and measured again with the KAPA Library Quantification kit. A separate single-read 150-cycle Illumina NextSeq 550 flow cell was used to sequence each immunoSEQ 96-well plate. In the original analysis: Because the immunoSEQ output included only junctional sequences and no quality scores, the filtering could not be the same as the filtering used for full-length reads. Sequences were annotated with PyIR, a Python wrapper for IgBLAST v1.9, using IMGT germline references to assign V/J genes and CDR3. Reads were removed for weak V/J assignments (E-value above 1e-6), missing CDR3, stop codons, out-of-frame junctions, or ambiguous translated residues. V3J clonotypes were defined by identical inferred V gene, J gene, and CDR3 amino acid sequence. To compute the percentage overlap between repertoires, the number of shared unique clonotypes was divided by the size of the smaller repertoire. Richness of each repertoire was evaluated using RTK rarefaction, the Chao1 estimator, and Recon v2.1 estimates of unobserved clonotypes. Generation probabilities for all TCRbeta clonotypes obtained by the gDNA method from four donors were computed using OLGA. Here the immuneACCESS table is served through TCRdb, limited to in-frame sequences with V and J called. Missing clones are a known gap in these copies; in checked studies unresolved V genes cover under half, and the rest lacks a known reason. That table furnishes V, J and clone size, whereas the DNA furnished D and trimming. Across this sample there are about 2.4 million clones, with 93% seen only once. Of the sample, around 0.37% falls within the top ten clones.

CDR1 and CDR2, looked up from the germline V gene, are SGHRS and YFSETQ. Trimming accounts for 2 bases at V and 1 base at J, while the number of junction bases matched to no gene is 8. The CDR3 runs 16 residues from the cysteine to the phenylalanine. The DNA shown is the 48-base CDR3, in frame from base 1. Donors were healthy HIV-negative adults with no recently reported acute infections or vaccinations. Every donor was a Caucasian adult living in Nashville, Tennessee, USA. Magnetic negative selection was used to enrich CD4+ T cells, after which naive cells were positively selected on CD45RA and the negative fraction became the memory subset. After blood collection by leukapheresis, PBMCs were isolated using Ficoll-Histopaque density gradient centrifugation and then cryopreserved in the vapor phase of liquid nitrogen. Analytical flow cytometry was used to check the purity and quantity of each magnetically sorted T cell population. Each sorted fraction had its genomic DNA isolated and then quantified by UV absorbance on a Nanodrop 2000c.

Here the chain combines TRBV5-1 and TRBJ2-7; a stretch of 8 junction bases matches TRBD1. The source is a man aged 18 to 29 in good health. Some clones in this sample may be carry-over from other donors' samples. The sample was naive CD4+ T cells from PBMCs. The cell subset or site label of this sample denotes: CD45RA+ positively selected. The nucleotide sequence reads TGCGCCAGCAGCTTATTCCAACAGGGGGTTTCCTACGAGCAGTACTTC. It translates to CASSLFQQGVSYEQYF.